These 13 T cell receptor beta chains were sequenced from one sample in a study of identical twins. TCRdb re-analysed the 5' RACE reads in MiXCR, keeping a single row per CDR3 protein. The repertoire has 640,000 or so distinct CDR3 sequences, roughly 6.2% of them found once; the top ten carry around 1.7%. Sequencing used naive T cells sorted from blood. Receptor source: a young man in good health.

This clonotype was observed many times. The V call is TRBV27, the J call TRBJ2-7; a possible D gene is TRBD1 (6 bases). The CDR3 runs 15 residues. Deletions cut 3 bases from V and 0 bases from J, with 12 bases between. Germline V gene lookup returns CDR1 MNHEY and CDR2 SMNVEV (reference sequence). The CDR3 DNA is TGTGCCAGCAGTTTGGGAAAAGGGGGCTCCTACGAGCAGTACTTC. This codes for CASSLGKGGSYEQYF.

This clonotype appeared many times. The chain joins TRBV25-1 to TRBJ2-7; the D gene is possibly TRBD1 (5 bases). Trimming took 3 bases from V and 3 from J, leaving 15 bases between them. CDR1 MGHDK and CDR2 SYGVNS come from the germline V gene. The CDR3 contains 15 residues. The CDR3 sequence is CASSEDTTSDYEQYF. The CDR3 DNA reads TGTGCCAGCAGTGAGGACACAACGTCTGACTACGAGCAGTACTTC.

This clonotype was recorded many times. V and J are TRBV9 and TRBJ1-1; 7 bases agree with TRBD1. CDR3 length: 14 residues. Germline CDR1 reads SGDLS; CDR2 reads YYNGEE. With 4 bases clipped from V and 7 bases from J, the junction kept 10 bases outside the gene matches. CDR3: CASSPSYRGGEAFF. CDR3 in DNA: TGTGCCAGCAGCCCCAGCTACAGGGGTGGTGAAGCTTTCTTT. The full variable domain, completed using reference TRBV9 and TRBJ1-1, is DSGVTQTPKHLITATGQRVTLRCSPRSGDLSVYWYQQSLDQGLQFLIQYYNGEERAKGNILERFSAQQFPDLHSELNLSSLELGDSALYFCASSPSYRGGEAFFGQGTRLTVV.

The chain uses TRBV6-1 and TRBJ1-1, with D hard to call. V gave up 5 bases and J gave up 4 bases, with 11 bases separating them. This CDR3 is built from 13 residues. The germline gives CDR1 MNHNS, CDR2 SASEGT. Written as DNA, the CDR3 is TGTGCCAGCAGTCCCGGATACCCCACTGAAGCTTTCTTT. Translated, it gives CASSPGYPTEAFF.

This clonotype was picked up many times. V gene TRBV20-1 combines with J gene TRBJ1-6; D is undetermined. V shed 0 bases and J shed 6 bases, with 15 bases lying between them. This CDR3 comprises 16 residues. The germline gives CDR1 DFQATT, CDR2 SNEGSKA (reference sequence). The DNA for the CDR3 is TGCAGTGCTAGAGATACGAGGCCAGCGTCTAATTCACCCCTCCACTTT. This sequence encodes CSARDTRPASNSPLHF.

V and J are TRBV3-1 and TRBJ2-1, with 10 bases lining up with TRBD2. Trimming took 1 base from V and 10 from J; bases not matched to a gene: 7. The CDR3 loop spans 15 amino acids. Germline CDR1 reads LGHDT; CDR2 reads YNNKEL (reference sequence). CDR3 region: CASSQGSGRAGEQFF. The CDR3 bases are TGTGCCAGCAGCCAAGGGAGCGGGAGGGCCGGAGAGCAGTTCTTC.

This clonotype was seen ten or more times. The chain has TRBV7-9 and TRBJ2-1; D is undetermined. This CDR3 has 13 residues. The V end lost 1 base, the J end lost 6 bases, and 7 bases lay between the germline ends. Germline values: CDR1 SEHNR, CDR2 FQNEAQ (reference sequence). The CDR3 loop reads CASSLEGGNEQFF. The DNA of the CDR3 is TGTGCCAGCAGCTTAGAGGGTGGCAATGAGCAGTTCTTC. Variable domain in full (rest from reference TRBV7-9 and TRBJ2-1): DTGVSQNPRHKITKRGQNVTFRCDPISEHNRLYWYRQTLGQGPEFLTYFQNEAQLEKSRLLSDRFSAERPKGSFSTLEIQRTEQGDSAMYLCASSLEGGNEQFFGPGTRLTVL.

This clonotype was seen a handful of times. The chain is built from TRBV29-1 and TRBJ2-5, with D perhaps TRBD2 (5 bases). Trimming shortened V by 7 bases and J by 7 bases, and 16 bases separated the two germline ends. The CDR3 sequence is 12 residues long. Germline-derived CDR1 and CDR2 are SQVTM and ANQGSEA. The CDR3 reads CSATAPEGTQYF. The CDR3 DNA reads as TGCAGCGCAACAGCCCCCGAGGGGACCCAGTACTTC.

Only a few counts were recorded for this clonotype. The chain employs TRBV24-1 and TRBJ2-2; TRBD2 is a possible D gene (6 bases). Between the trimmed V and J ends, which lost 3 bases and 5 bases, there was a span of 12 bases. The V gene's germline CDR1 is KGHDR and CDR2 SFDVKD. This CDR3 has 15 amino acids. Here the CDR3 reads CATSDPPGLTGELFF. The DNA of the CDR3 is TGTGCCACCAGTGATCCCCCGGGACTGACCGGGGAGCTGTTTTTT.

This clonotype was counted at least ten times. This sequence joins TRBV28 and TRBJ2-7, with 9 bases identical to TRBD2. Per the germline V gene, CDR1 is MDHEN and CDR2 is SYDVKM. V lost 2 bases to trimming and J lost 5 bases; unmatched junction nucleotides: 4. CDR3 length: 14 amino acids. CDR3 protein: CASSLPAGGDEQYF. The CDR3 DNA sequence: TGTGCCAGCAGTTTACCAGCGGGAGGTGACGAGCAGTACTTC.

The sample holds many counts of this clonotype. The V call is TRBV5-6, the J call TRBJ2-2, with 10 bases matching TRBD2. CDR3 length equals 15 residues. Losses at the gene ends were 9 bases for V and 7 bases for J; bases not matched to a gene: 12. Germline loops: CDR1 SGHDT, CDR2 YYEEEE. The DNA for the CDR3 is TGTGCCACGAGCTTTATAGCGGGAGGAATCGGGGAGCTGTTTTTT. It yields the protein CATSFIAGGIGELFF. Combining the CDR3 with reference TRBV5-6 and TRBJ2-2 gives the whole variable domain DAGVTQSPTHLIKTRGQQVTLRCSPKSGHDTVSWYQQALGQGPQFIFQYYEEEERQRGNFPDRFSGHQFPNYSSELNVNALLLGDSALYLCATSFIAGGIGELFFGEGSRLTVL.

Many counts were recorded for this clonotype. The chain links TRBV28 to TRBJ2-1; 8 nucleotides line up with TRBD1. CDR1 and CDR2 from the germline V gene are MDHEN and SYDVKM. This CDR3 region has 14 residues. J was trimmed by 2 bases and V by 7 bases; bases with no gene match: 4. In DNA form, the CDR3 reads TGTGCCAGCATGCTGACAGGGGCCTACAATGAGCAGTTCTTC. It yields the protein CASMLTGAYNEQFF.

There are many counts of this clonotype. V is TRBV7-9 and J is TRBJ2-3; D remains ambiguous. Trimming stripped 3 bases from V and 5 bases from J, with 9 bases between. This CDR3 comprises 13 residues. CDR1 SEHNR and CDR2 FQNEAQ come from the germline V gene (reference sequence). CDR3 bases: TGTGCCAGCAGCTTGGCCCCCCTAGATACGCAGTATTTT. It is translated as CASSLAPLDTQYF.